Presented here are 26 T cell receptor beta chains from one specimen sequenced in a study of blood T cells in healthy people across ages. A second PCR, run for roughly 7 to 11 cycles, used a sample-barcoded 5' primer plus a J-beta primer mix. TCRdb reanalysed the 5' RACE reads using MiXCR and keeps one entry per CDR3 protein. The sample carries 1,300,000 or so distinct CDR3 sequences, approximately 59% recorded once. The specimen sequenced was blood. These receptor sequences come from a man aged 18 to 29 in good health.

The chain uses TRBV12-3 or TRBV12-4 and TRBJ1-2, with D unresolved. The CDR3 totals 13 residues. V lost 7 bases and J lost 6, with 15 bases in between. Written as DNA, the CDR3 is TGTGCCAGCACCATTGGGCAGAGGCATGGCTACACCTTC. Protein product: CASTIGQRHGYTF.

The V gene is TRBV27, the J gene TRBJ1-2; D not certain. Germline assignment: CDR1 MNHEY and CDR2 SMNVEV (reference sequence). The CDR3 is made up of 12 amino acids. Deletions cut 9 bases from V and 8 bases from J, with 16 bases between. CDR3 amino acids: CASYTLLGGYTF. The CDR3, as DNA: TGTGCCAGTTATACCCTCTTGGGGGGCTACACCTTC.

V and J are TRBV20-1 and TRBJ2-3; TRBD1 matches 8 bases. With V trimmed by 0 bases and J by 3 bases, 5 bases remained unmatched. In germline, CDR1 is DFQATT, CDR2 SNEGSKA (reference sequence). The length of the CDR3 is 15 residues. The chain's CDR3 is CSARDFGQGTDTQYF. CDR3 nucleotides: TGCAGTGCTAGAGATTTTGGACAGGGAACAGATACGCAGTATTTT.

The rearrangement links TRBV29-1 to TRBJ1-2; D perhaps matches TRBD1 (5 bases). CDR3 size: 13 residues. Germline CDR1 SQVTM, CDR2 ANQGSEA. Trimming cost V 4 bases and J 2 bases, with 11 bases left between them. CDR3 coding DNA: TGCAGCGTTGGATGGGCAGGGAACTATGGCTACACCTTC. Translated, it gives CSVGWAGNYGYTF.

The chain links TRBV12-3 or TRBV12-4 to TRBJ1-5; 8 bases agree with TRBD1. CDR3 size: 16 residues. With V trimmed by 5 bases and J by 1 base, 7 bases remained unmatched. CDR3 sequence reads: CASSHSGQVSNQPQHF. In nucleotides, the CDR3 is TGTGCCAGCAGTCACTCGGGACAGGTCAGCAATCAGCCCCAGCATTTT.

V gene TRBV11-2 combines with J gene TRBJ1-4, with D uncertain. The V end was cut by 4 bases, the J end by 5 bases, with 5 bases between. From germline, CDR1 is SGHAT and CDR2 FQNNGV. The CDR3 consists of 12 residues. The CDR3 nucleotides read TGTGCCAGCAGCTGGGCCAATGAAAAACTGTTTTTT. Its protein product is CASSWANEKLFF.

V is TRBV20-1 and J is TRBJ2-2; TRBD2 aligns across 12 bases. Germline V gene data show CDR1 as DFQATT and CDR2 as SNEGSKA (reference sequence). The CDR3 is 16 residues long. J was trimmed by 6 bases and V by 6 bases; bases with no gene match: 11. CDR3 residues: CSALRLAGGPSGELFF. The CDR3 coding sequence is TGCAGTGCCCTTCGCCTAGCGGGGGGGCCATCCGGGGAGCTGTTTTTT.

The V gene is TRBV6-5, the J gene TRBJ2-2; no reliable D call. CDR1 is MNHEY, CDR2 SVGAGI, per germline. The CDR3 sequence is 15 residues long. Trimming took off 6 bases at V and 2 bases at J, with 13 bases between the two ends. Here the CDR3 DNA reads TGTGCCAGCAGCCTTACACATCTAAACACCGGGGAGCTGTTTTTT. Protein product: CASSLTHLNTGELFF.

On this clonotype: The junction does not match germline at one end; this may be a read error. The genes are TRBV12-3 or TRBV12-4 and TRBJ1-1, with D maybe TRBD1 (5 bases). This CDR3 spans 15 amino acids. In DNA form, the CDR3 reads TGTGCCAGTAGTTTAGGAGCGGGGGGGAACACTGAAGCTTTCTTT. Translation: CASSLGAGGNTEAFF.

The rearrangement uses TRBV10-3 and TRBJ2-6; maybe TRBD1 (5 bases). The length of the CDR3 is 15 residues. Germline V lookup: CDR1 ENHRY, CDR2 SYGVKD. V lost 6 bases and J lost 0, with 9 bases in between. In DNA, the CDR3 is TGTGCCATCAGCTTTCAGGGCTCTGGGGCCAACGTCCTGACTTTC. Translating it yields CAISFQGSGANVLTF.

This clonotype turned up a few times. The rearrangement links TRBV27 to TRBJ2-3; TRBD2 aligns across 7 bases. The germline V gene encodes CDR1 MNHEY and CDR2 SMNVEV (reference sequence). V was clipped by 5 bases and J by 0 bases; unmatched bases: 8. The CDR3 sequence is 16 residues long. The CDR3 sequence is CASSRTSDASTDTQYF. In DNA form, the CDR3 reads TGTGCCAGCAGTCGAACTAGCGACGCTAGCACAGATACGCAGTATTTT.

The chain uses TRBV12-5 and TRBJ1-5; 7 positions match TRBD1. The length of the CDR3 is 17 residues. Trimming cost V 5 bases and J 3 bases; bases outside gene matches: 13. From germline, CDR1 is LGHNT and CDR2 FRNRAP. The CDR3 here is CASGITGTEKVNQPQHF. The CDR3 coding sequence is TGTGCTAGTGGTATAACCGGGACAGAGAAGGTCAATCAGCCCCAGCATTTT.

The chain recombines TRBV21-1 with TRBJ2-1; TRBD2 is taken as the D call from the table, unchecked against the DNA. TRBV21-1 is shown as a pseudogene. The CDR3 has 15 amino acids. DNA of the CDR3: TGTGCCAGGCAGCGGGATAGCGGGCATTACAATGAGCAGTTCTTC. It codes for CARQRDSGHYNEQFF.

The sample holds a few counts of this clonotype. The chain carries TRBV6-1 and TRBJ2-5, with 14 bases lining up with TRBD2. The CDR3 contains 19 residues. Germline lookup yields CDR1 MNHNS and CDR2 SASEGT. Losses at the gene ends were 1 base for V and 0 bases for J; bases not matched to a gene: 7. Here the CDR3 reads CASSEGGLAGAQYQETQYF. The CDR3 nucleotides are TGTGCCAGCAGTGAAGGGGGACTAGCGGGAGCCCAGTACCAAGAGACCCAGTACTTC.

This clonotype was seen a handful of times. The chain is built from TRBV28 and TRBJ2-5, with D maybe TRBD2 (5 bases). With the DNA end fitting TRBJ2-7 better, the J assignment may be wrong. This CDR3 is 11 amino acids long. Germline V gene lookup returns CDR1 MDHEN and CDR2 SYDVKM. CDR3 coding DNA: TGTGCCTCGGAGGTGAACTACGAGCAGTACTTC. This encodes CASEVNYEQYF.

This clonotype was seen a few times. The chain joins TRBV7-9 to TRBJ2-7; 13 bases line up with TRBD2. Germline V gives CDR1 SEHNR, CDR2 FQNEAQ (reference sequence). V dropped 5 bases and J dropped 0; count of bases not matched to a gene: 4. The CDR3 has 16 residues. The CDR3 region is CASSTGLAGLSYEQYF. The CDR3 region has the DNA TGTGCCAGCAGCACGGGACTAGCGGGGCTCTCCTACGAGCAGTACTTC.

The chain has TRBV6-5 and TRBJ1-6; D is unresolved. This CDR3 has 15 amino acids. V gave up 2 bases and J gave up 7 bases, with 12 bases separating them. CDR1 MNHEY and CDR2 SVGAGI come from the germline V gene. This chain's CDR3 is CASSYTGSTNSPLHF. CDR3 DNA sequence: TGTGCCAGCAGTTACACTGGGTCAACCAATTCACCCCTCCACTTT.

The genes are TRBV30 and TRBJ2-1, with D tentatively TRBD2 (5 bases). Germline CDR1 reads GTSNPN; CDR2 reads SVGIG (reference sequence). The CDR3 sequence is 14 residues long. The V end lost 1 base, the J end lost 4 bases, and 11 bases lay between the germline ends. The CDR3 DNA reads TGTGCCTGGAGTGGCCTAGCCGTTTACAATGAGCAGTTCTTC. Translation gives CAWSGLAVYNEQFF.

There are a few counts of this clonotype. CDR3 sequence reads: CASSRSQLPNEQFF. DNA of the CDR3: TGTGCCAGCTCACGGTCACAACTCCCCAATGAGCAGTTCTTC. This chain connects TRBV18 to TRBJ2-1; D unresolved. This CDR3 has 14 amino acids. CDR1 is KGHSH and CDR2 is LQKENI in the germline V gene. Trimming stripped 4 bases from V and 6 bases from J, with 13 bases between.

J is TRBJ1-2 and V is TRBV7-2; D is ambiguous. Germline lookup yields CDR1 SGHTA and CDR2 FQGNSA. This CDR3 has 14 residues. Between the trimmed V and J ends, which lost 0 bases and 4 bases, there was a span of 9 bases. The CDR3 coding sequence is TGTGCCAGCAGCTTAGCAGGGAACATCTATGGCTACACCTTC. Translation: CASSLAGNIYGYTF.

The rearrangement links TRBV7-2 to TRBJ1-5; a weak D match, TRBD1 (5 bases). V was cut by 5 bases and J by 7 bases, with 18 bases left in between. Germline CDR1 and CDR2: SGHTA and FQGNSA. The CDR3 consists of 15 residues. The DNA of the CDR3 is TGTGCCAGCAGCCAGGGACGGGGAAAAGGGCAGCCCCAGCATTTT. Protein sequence: CASSQGRGKGQPQHF.

The rearrangement uses TRBV7-2 and TRBJ1-4; a weak D match, TRBD1 (6 bases). Trimming took 0 bases from V and 7 from J, leaving 15 bases between them. CDR3 length: 16 residues. Germline assignment: CDR1 SGHTA and CDR2 FQGNSA. As DNA, the CDR3 is TGTGCCAGCAGCTTAGCACTTCGGGGGCTCGGTGAAAAACTGTTTTTT. Its translation: CASSLALRGLGEKLFF.

This chain links TRBV25-1 with TRBJ2-5, with D perhaps matching TRBD1 (6 bases). CDR3 length: 14 amino acids. V lost 8 bases and J 1 base, leaving 14 bases between the germline ends. Germline V gene lookup returns CDR1 MGHDK and CDR2 SYGVNS. CDR3 nucleotides: TGTGCCAGCGCACACCGGGACACCCAAGAGACCCAGTACTTC. Residues: CASAHRDTQETQYF.

This sequence joins TRBV5-6 and TRBJ2-3; D uncertain. The germline V and J ends were trimmed by 4 bases and 6 bases, with 12 bases remaining between them. This CDR3 is built from 13 residues. Germline-derived CDR1 and CDR2 are SGHDT and YYEEEE. Here the CDR3 DNA reads TGTGCCAGCAGCCCCTCGTTGTCGGATACGCAGTATTTT. Amino acid sequence: CASSPSLSDTQYF. Supplemented by reference TRBV5-6 and TRBJ2-3, the full variable domain reads DAGVTQSPTHLIKTRGQQVTLRCSPKSGHDTVSWYQQALGQGPQFIFQYYEEEERQRGNFPDRFSGHQFPNYSSELNVNALLLGDSALYLCASSPSLSDTQYFGPGTRLTVL.

The V call is TRBV6-1, the J call TRBJ1-4; weak D call: TRBD1 (5 bases). This CDR3 has 13 residues. V was pared by 11 bases and J by 5 bases, with 15 bases between. Germline V lookup: CDR1 MNHNS, CDR2 SASEGT. In DNA form, the CDR3 reads TGTGCCTCAGAGAGGGCAGGGAATGAAAAACTGTTTTTT. The encoded protein is CASERAGNEKLFF.

The chain carries TRBV30 and TRBJ2-7; D ambiguous. The germline CDR1 and CDR2 sequences are GTSNPN and SVGIG (reference sequence). Trimming shortened V by 0 bases and J by 1 base, and 16 bases separated the two germline ends. The CDR3 contains 16 residues. CDR3 DNA: TGTGCCTGGAGTGTACTATGGGCAGAAAAGTCCTACGAGCAGTACTTC. Its protein is CAWSVLWAEKSYEQYF.